What follows is one T cell receptor (beta chain) and its context. In the authors' methods: Reference gene primer amplification yielded estimated nucleated cell counts. TCRdb's table, derived via immunoSEQ multiplex PCR, lists solely in-frame clones and lacks some. Clonal size and the V and J genes are those of that table, whereas D and trimming came from the DNA. The sample has around 700,000 clones, over 80% seen once. The data belong to a study of blood T cell repertoires in COVID-19. Study-wide background: Sites in the United States, Italy and Spain provided acute and convalescent COVID-19 samples.

The germline gives CDR1 PRHDT, CDR2 FYEKMQ (reference sequence). The CDR3 sequence is 19 residues long. Trimming pared 3 bases from V and 0 bases from J, leaving 21 bases between. This receptor was taken from a young woman with acute or convalescent COVID-19. Sequenced sample: peripheral blood. V is TRBV13 and J is TRBJ1-5; D possibly corresponds to TRBD1 (6 bases). This CDR3 reads CASSFQEVGASHSNQPQHF. The CDR3 nucleotides are TGTGCCAGCAGCTTCCAAGAGGTGGGGGCTTCTCATAGCAATCAGCCCCAGCATTTT.